This TCR beta chain was sequenced for a study of T cell clonality in common variable immunodeficiency. Study outcomes and limitations: T cell subpopulation sequencing would be needed to explain CVID clonality. In common variable immunodeficiency, TCR beta chains reportedly carried fewer deletions and N-nucleotide insertions.

This CDR3 contains 17 residues. Germline trimming cut 2 bases from V and 4 bases from J; bases unmatched to any gene: 13. In germline, CDR1 is DFQATT, CDR2 SNEGSKA (reference sequence). Equal genomic DNA amounts from CVID and control samples were sequenced. Clones were read by immunoSEQ multiplex PCR, and TCRdb kept only the in-frame ones, dropping some. This sample carries more than 30,000 clones, none of them present only once. This clone was recorded many times. The antigen is unknown. The CDR3 is cut off 3 residues early in the read; its end comes from the germline J gene. Both groups were predominantly of Caucasian heritage.

This TCR was recovered from a person aged 18 to 75 in good health. The chain combines TRBV20-1 with TRBJ1-2; TRBD1 matches 10 bases. Sequencing was carried out using peripheral blood mononuclear cells. The DNA read from the CDR3 is TGCAGTGCTAGAAGCGATACCGGGACAGGGGTCCTCTATGGC. Its translation: CSARSDTGTGVLYG. In full, the CDR3 reads CSARSDTGTGVLYGYTF.